Listed below are T cell receptor beta chains from one sample, sequenced in a study of shared clonotypes between healthy human individuals. Method: immunoSEQ multiplex PCR; TCRdb's copy keeps in-frame clones and lacks some. The data contain about 700,000 clones, around two thirds of them seen just once; the ten biggest clones take up 1.7%. Sequencing input: memory CD4+ T cells sorted from blood. The receptors were sampled from a woman in her 30s in good health. CDR3s include the opening cysteine and the closing phenylalanine or tryptophan. D genes are given only for firm matches. Expanded clones are given a class, and other clones once, few, many or no size at all.

v_call,clone_size,d_call,cdr3_length,j_call,cdr3_nt,cdr3_aa
TRBV7-9,NA,TRBD1,14,TRBJ1-1,TGTGCCAGCAGCGAGGGACAGGAGAACACTGAAGCTTTCTTT,CASSEGQENTEAFF
TRBV6-5,NA,TRBD2,16,TRBJ2-1,TGTGCCAGCAGTTACTCGTATACTAGCGGGACGCATGAGCAGTTCTTC,CASSYSYTSGTHEQFF
TRBV7-2,NA,TRBD2,14,TRBJ2-7,TGTGCCAGCAGCTTGGAATGGAGCGGGAGCGAGCAGTACTTC,CASSLEWSGSEQYF
TRBV7-3,NA,TRBD1,16,TRBJ2-2,TGTGCCAGCAGTTCTCCGGGACAGGGGGCGTTTGGGGAGCTGTTTTTT,CASSSPGQGAFGELFF
TRBV28,NA,NA,14,TRBJ1-2,TGTGCCAGCAGTTTAGGTTGGGGGAACTATGGCTACACCTTC,CASSLGWGNYGYTF
TRBV7-9,NA,NA,13,TRBJ1-1,TGTGCCAGCGAGGGGCGGGGAAACACTGAAGCTTTCTTT,CASEGRGNTEAFF
TRBV28,once,TRBD1,15,TRBJ1-5,TGTGCCAGCAGTTCAGGACAGGGGGTTGGCCAGCCCCAGCATTTT,CASSSGQGVGQPQHF
TRBV29-1,few,NA,15,TRBJ2-5,TGCAGCGTCGCCCCTACAGTCTGGGTCGGGGAGACCCAGTACTTC,CSVAPTVWVGETQYF
TRBV29-1,NA,TRBD1,13,TRBJ2-7,TGCAGCGTTGGTTTAGGACAGGGAGGCGAGCAGTACTTC,CSVGLGQGGEQYF
TRBV30,NA,NA,13,TRBJ1-5,TGTGCCTGGAGTTTGGAGAGCAATCAGCCCCAGCATTTT,CAWSLESNQPQHF
TRBV7-9,NA,NA,13,TRBJ1-1,TGTGCCAGCAGCTTAAAACATACCACTGAAGCTTTCTTT,CASSLKHTTEAFF
TRBV6-6,once,NA,12,TRBJ1-2,TGTGCCAGCAGTTATTCAGGGGATGGCTACACCTTC,CASSYSGDGYTF
TRBV5-4,NA,NA,14,TRBJ2-1,TGTGCCAGCCAAGTCACTGGAGAATACAATGAGCAGTTCTTC,CASQVTGEYNEQFF
TRBV28,NA,TRBD2,14,TRBJ2-1,TGTGCCAGCAGTTTACTTTGGACTAGCGATGAGCAGTTCTTC,CASSLLWTSDEQFF
TRBV15,NA,NA,15,TRBJ1-4,TGTGCCACCAGCAGAGATGGCGGCTTGGGTGAAAAACTGTTTTTT,CATSRDGGLGEKLFF
TRBV15,NA,NA,14,TRBJ1-3,TGTGCCACCAGCAGAGGGACAGATGGAAACACCATATATTTT,CATSRGTDGNTIYF
TRBV27,few,NA,13,TRBJ2-1,TGTGCCACGAGTAGAGCCCGTCACAATGAGCAGTTCTTC,CATSRARHNEQFF
TRBV29-1,few,NA,12,TRBJ1-3,TGCAGCGTTGAAGGCCTGGGAAACACCATATATTTT,CSVEGLGNTIYF
TRBV11-2,NA,NA,13,TRBJ2-6,TGTGCCAGCAGCTTAGGAGGTGACAACGTCCTGACTTTC,CASSLGGDNVLTF
TRBV10-3,NA,NA,13,TRBJ2-5,TGTGCCATCAGCAATAGCGGCCAAGAGACCCAGTACTTC,CAISNSGQETQYF
TRBV28,few,TRBD2,18,TRBJ2-1,TGTGCCAGCATCATCGGGACTAGCGGGACCTCCAACTACAATGAGCAGTTCTTC,CASIIGTSGTSNYNEQFF
TRBV5-1,once,NA,16,TRBJ2-1,TGCGCCAGCAGCTTCACAGGGAAGAGCTCCTACAATGAGCAGTTCTTC,CASSFTGKSSYNEQFF
TRBV6-6,NA,TRBD1,14,TRBJ1-6,TGTGCCAGCACCCCCGGGACAGAGATTCACCCTCTCCACTTT,CASTPGTEIHPLHF
TRBV19,NA,NA,15,TRBJ2-2,TGTGCCAGTAGTCGGGGGCGACAGAACACCGGGGAGCTGTTTTTT,CASSRGRQNTGELFF
TRBV20-1,NA,NA,10,TRBJ2-3,TGCAGTGCTAGAGCCGATACGCAGTATTTT,CSARADTQYF
TRBV15,NA,NA,17,TRBJ2-3,TGTGCCACCAGCAGGTACCGAGCGGCCCCGAGCACAGATACGCAGTATTTT,CATSRYRAAPSTDTQYF
TRBV5-1,NA,TRBD1,16,TRBJ2-3,TGCGCCAGCAGCCTGGGACAGGGGGCAAGCACAGATACGCAGTATTTT,CASSLGQGASTDTQYF
TRBV9,many,NA,16,TRBJ2-1,TGTGCCAGCAGCGTACTCGGGGGCCAGTCCTACAATGAGCAGTTCTTC,CASSVLGGQSYNEQFF
TRBV27,NA,TRBD1,16,TRBJ2-7,TGTGCCAGCAGTGACCTAGTGCAGACAGGGTTTAGCGAGCAGTACTTC,CASSDLVQTGFSEQYF
TRBV29-1,few,NA,16,TRBJ1-2,TGCAGCGTTGAAGATCTACTTCCAGACAGCCTCTATGGCTACACCTTC,CSVEDLLPDSLYGYTF
TRBV28,NA,TRBD2,15,TRBJ2-1,TGTGCCAGCAGTTTATGGCGGGAGCCTTACAATGAGCAGTTCTTC,CASSLWREPYNEQFF
TRBV7-3,NA,TRBD2,15,TRBJ2-5,TGTGCCAGCAGCCCGGGACTAGCGGGAGGGGAGACCCAGTACTTC,CASSPGLAGGETQYF
TRBV5-4,NA,NA,15,TRBJ1-2,TGTGCCAGCAGCCCGGGACTTCCATCTAGCTATGGCTACACCTTC,CASSPGLPSSYGYTF
TRBV7-3,NA,NA,15,TRBJ2-6,TGTGCCAGCAGCTTAGGAATATCTGGGGCCAACGTCCTGACTTTC,CASSLGISGANVLTF
TRBV15,NA,NA,13,TRBJ1-1,TGTGCCACCAGCAGAGATCTGGCCGGAGAGGCTTTCTTT,CATSRDLAGEAFF
TRBV11-2,NA,NA,12,TRBJ2-1,TGTGCCAGCAGCCCCAACTCGGGTGAGCAGTTCTTC,CASSPNSGEQFF
TRBV21-1,once,NA,15,TRBJ2-1,TGTGCCAGCAGCCAGGGACAGGTTATATGCAATGAGCAGTTCTTC,CASSQGQVICNEQFF
TRBV6-4,few,TRBD1,12,TRBJ1-1,TGTGCCAGCAGAGACGGACAGGGTGGACCTTTCTTT,CASRDGQGGPFF
TRBV7-6,NA,NA,11,TRBJ2-1,TGTGCCAGCAGCTTAGTTGATGAGCAGTTCTTC,CASSLVDEQFF
TRBV5-1,NA,NA,13,TRBJ2-1,TGCGCCAGCAAGGTATCCTCCTACAATGAGCAGTTCTTC,CASKVSSYNEQFF
TRBV4-1,NA,NA,14,TRBJ2-7,TGCGCCAGCAGCCAAGATCCAATGGGCCACGAGCAGTACTTC,CASSQDPMGHEQYF
TRBV5-1,few,TRBD1,14,TRBJ2-3,TGCGCCAGCAGCGTGGGACAGGGCACAGATACGCAGTATTTT,CASSVGQGTDTQYF
TRBV18,NA,TRBD2,14,TRBJ2-7,TGTGCCAGCTCACCACCGACTAGCCCCTACGAGCAGTACTTC,CASSPPTSPYEQYF
TRBV28,few,TRBD2,17,TRBJ2-1,TGTGCCAGCAGACTAGGGACTAGCGGATACTCCTACAATGAGCAGTTCTTC,CASRLGTSGYSYNEQFF
TRBV19,NA,TRBD1,17,TRBJ2-7,TGTGCCAGTAGTAGCTTTGTCGGCAGGGGGCTCCCCTACGAGCAGTACTTC,CASSSFVGRGLPYEQYF
TRBV5-1,NA,NA,15,TRBJ2-7,TGCGCCAGCAGCTTGACCGGGGCTAGCTCCTACGAGCAGTACTTC,CASSLTGASSYEQYF
TRBV7-9,once,NA,14,TRBJ2-5,TGTGCCAGCAGCTTAGAGGGCAGGCTAGAGACCCAGTACTTC,CASSLEGRLETQYF
TRBV4-1,NA,NA,17,TRBJ1-6,TGCGCCAGCAGCCAAGATCCCCTGTATGGGGGGAATTCACCCCTCCACTTT,CASSQDPLYGGNSPLHF
TRBV6-5,NA,NA,14,TRBJ1-3,TGTGCCAGCAGGGTAACGCAATCTGGAAACACCATATATTTT,CASRVTQSGNTIYF
TRBV2,NA,NA,12,TRBJ2-3,TGTGCCAGCAGGACCGGGGGTTCCGCGCAGTATTTT,CASRTGGSAQYF
TRBV28,NA,NA,14,TRBJ2-7,TGTGCCAGCAGGGGGAGTAGCGGACCCTACGAGCAGTACTTC,CASRGSSGPYEQYF
TRBV28,NA,TRBD1,15,TRBJ1-5,TGTGCCAGCAGTTGGGGGACAGGGGGCGGTCAGCCCCAGCATTTT,CASSWGTGGGQPQHF
TRBV9,few,TRBD2,14,TRBJ2-3,TGTGCCAGCAGCGTTAGCGGGAAGTTGGATACGCAGTATTTT,CASSVSGKLDTQYF
TRBV2,few,NA,14,TRBJ2-3,TGTGCCAGCAGTGAAGCGCACGGCACAGATACGCAGTATTTT,CASSEAHGTDTQYF
TRBV11-2,few,TRBD1,17,TRBJ2-1,TGTGCCAGCAGCTTCCCCATGGGACAGGGGACCATTGATGAGCAGTTCTTC,CASSFPMGQGTIDEQFF